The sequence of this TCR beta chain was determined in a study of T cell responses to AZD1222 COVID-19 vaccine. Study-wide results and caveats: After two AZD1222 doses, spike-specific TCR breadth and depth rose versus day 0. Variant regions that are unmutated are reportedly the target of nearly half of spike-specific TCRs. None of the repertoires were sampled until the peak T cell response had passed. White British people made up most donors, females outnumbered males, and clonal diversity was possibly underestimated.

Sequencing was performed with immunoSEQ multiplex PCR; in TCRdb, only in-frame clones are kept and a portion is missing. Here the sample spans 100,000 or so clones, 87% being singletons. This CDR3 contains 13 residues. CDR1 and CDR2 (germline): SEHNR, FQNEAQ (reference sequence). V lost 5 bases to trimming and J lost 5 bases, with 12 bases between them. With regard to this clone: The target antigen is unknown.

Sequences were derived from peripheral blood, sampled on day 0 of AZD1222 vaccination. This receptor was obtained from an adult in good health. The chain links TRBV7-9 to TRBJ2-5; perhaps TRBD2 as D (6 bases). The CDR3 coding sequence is TGTGCCAGCAGCGCCAGTGGGGGGGAGACCCAGTACTTC. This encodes CASSASGGETQYF.